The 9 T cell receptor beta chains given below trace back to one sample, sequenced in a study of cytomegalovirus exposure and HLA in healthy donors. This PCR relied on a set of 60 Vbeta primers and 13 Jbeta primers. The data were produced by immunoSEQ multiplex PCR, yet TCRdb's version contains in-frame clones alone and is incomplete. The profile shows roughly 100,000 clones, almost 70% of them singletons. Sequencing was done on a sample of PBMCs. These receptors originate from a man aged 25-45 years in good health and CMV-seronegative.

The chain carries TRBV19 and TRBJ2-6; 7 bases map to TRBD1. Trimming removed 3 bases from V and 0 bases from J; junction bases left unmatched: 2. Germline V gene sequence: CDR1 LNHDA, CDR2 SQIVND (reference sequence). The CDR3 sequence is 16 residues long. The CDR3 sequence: CASSIRDSSGANVLTF. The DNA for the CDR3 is TGTGCCAGTAGTATCCGGGACAGCTCTGGGGCCAACGTCCTGACTTTC.

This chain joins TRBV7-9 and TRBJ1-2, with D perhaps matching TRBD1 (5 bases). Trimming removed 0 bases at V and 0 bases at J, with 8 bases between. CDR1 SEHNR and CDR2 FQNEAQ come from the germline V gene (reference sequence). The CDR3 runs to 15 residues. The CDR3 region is CASSLAGLTNYGYTF. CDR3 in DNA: TGTGCCAGCAGCTTAGCGGGGCTTACTAACTATGGCTACACCTTC.

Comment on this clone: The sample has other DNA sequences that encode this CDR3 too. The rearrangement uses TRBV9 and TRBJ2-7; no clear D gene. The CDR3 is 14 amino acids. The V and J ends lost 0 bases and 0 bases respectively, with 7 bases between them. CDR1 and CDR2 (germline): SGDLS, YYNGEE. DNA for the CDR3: TGTGCCAGCAGCGTAGGCGGCAGCTCCTACGAGCAGTACTTC. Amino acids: CASSVGGSSYEQYF. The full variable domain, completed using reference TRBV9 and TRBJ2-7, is DSGVTQTPKHLITATGQRVTLRCSPRSGDLSVYWYQQSLDQGLQFLIQYYNGEERAKGNILERFSAQQFPDLHSELNLSSLELGDSALYFCASSVGGSSYEQYFGPGTRLTVT.

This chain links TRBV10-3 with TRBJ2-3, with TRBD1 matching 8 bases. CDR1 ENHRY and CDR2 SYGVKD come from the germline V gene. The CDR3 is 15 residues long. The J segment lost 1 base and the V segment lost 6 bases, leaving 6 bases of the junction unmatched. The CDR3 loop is CAISDSTGGTDTQYF. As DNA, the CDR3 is TGTGCCATCAGCGATTCGACAGGGGGCACAGATACGCAGTATTTT.

The DNA of the CDR3 is TGTGCCAGCAGCTTGAACAGGAACCAAGAGACCCAGTACTTC. This sequence encodes CASSLNRNQETQYF. The V call is TRBV11-3, the J call TRBJ2-5, with D perhaps matching TRBD1 (5 bases). Looked up from germline, CDR1 is SGHNT and CDR2 is YENEEA. With 3 bases removed from V and 0 bases from J, the gap between germline ends came to 8 bases. The CDR3 consists of 14 residues. The whole variable domain, remainder taken from reference TRBV11-3 and TRBJ2-5, is EAGVVQSPRYKIIEKKQPVAFWCNPISGHNTLYWYLQNLGQGPELLIRYENEEAVDDSQLPKDRFSAERLKGVDSTLKIQPAELGDSAVYLCASSLNRNQETQYFGPGTRLLVL.

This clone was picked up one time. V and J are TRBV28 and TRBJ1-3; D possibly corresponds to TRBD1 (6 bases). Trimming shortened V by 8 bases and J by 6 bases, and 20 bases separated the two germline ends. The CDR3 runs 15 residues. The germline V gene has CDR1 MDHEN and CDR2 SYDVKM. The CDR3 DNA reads TGTGCCAGCCGGAGAACAGGGCCCCGGGTAAACACCATATATTTT. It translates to CASRRTGPRVNTIYF.

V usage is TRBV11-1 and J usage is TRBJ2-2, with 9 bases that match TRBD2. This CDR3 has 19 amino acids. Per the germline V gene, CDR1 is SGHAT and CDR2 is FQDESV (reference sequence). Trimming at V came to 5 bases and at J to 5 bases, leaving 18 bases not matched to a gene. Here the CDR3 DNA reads TGTGCCAGCAGCCCCGGAAGGGGGCGGGAGGGCCGTGCGACCGGGGAGCTGTTTTTT. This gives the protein CASSPGRGREGRATGELFF.

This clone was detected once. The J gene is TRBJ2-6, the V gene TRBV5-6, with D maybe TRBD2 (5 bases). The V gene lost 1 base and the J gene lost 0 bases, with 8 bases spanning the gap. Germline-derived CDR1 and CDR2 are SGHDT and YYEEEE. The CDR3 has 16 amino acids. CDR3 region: CASSLRESSGANVLTF. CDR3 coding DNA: TGTGCCAGCAGCTTGAGGGAGAGCTCTGGGGCCAACGTCCTGACTTTC.

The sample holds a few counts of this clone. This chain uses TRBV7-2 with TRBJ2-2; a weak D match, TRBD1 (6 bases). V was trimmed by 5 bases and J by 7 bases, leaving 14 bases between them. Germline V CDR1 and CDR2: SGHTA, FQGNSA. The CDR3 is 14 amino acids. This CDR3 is CASSLGPRGGELFF. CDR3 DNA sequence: TGTGCCAGCAGCCTAGGCCCCAGGGGCGGGGAGCTGTTTTTT.